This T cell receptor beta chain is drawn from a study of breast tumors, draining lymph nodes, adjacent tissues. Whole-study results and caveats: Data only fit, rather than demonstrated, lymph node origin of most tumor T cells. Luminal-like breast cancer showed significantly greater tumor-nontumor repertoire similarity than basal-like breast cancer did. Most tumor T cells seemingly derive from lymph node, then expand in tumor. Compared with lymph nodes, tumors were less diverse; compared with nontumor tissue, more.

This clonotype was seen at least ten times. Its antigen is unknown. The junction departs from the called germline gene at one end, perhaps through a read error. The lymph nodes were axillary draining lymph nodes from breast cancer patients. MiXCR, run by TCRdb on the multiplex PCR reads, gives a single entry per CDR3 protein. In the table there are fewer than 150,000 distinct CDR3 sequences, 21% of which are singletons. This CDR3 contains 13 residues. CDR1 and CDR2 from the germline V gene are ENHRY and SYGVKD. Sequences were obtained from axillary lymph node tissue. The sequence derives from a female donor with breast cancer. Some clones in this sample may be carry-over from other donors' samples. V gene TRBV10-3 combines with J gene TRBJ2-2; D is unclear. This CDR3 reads CAIRESLGGELFF. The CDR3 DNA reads TGTGCCATCAGGGAGTCCCTAGGCGGGGAGCTGTTTTTT.